What follows describes a single TCR beta chain. Its target is not known. The V gene end was trimmed by 8 bases and the J gene end by 7 bases; junction bases not matched to a gene: 10. There are 13 residues in the CDR3. Data came from immunoSEQ multiplex PCR; TCRdb stores just in-frame clones and leaves some out. The profile shows about 110,000 clones, more than 70% of them singletons. This sample was included in a study of T cell responses to AZD1222 COVID-19 vaccine. Study-wide results and limits: Spike as a whole was targeted by vaccine-associated CD4 TCRs, dominant at 160-218 and 743-854. Possibly, clonal diversity was underestimated; donors were largely white British and included more females. Two AZD1222 doses significantly raised spike-specific TCR breadth and depth over controls. Repertoire sampling happened only post peak T cell response.

This material consisted of peripheral blood, taken on day 0 of MenACWY control vaccination. The chain joins TRBV12-3 or TRBV12-4 to TRBJ1-1, with 7 bases lining up with TRBD1. The TCR originated in an adult in good health. Here the CDR3 reads CASPRQGRVEAFF. Written as DNA, the CDR3 is TGTGCCAGCCCTCGACAGGGAAGGGTTGAAGCTTTCTTT.